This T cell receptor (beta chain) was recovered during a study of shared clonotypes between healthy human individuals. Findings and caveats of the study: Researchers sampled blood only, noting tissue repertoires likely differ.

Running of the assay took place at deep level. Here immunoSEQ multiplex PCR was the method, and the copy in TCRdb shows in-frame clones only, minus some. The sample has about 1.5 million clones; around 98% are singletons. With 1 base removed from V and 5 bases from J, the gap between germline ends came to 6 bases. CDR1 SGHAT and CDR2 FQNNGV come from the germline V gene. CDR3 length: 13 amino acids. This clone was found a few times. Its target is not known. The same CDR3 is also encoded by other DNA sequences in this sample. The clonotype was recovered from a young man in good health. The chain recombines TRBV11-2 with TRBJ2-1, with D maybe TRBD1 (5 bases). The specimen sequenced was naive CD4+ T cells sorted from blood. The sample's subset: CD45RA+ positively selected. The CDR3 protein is CASSLAGNNEQFF. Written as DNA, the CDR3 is TGTGCCAGCAGCTTAGCAGGGAACAATGAGCAGTTCTTC.